The entry below gives a single T cell receptor beta chain sequence along with its context. Its cognate antigen is unknown. The source of the sample is a study of shared clonotypes between healthy human individuals. Overall study results and limits: Shared clonotypes: approximately 5.3% naive CD4, around 4% naive CD8, roughly 2.4% memory CD4, about 0.41% memory CD8.

The CDR3 is 15 residues long. The V and J ends lost 6 bases and 5 bases respectively, with 14 bases between them. Germline V lookup: CDR1 MNHEY, CDR2 SMNVEV (reference sequence). TCRdb's copy holds only in-frame clones and misses some; the assay was immunoSEQ multiplex PCR. The sample lists about 2.4 million clones, 85% to 95% occurring once. CD45RA+ naive and CD45RA-negative memory subsets were separated from CD4+ cells. The chain recombines TRBV27 with TRBJ1-6; no clear D. The material sequenced was naive CD4+ T cells sorted from blood. Indicated subset: CD45RA+ positively selected. The TCR was taken from a man between 18 and 29 years old in good health. The CDR3 region is CASSSVVSDNSPLHF. CDR3 nucleotides: TGTGCCAGCAGCTCGGTCGTTTCGGATAATTCACCCCTCCACTTT.